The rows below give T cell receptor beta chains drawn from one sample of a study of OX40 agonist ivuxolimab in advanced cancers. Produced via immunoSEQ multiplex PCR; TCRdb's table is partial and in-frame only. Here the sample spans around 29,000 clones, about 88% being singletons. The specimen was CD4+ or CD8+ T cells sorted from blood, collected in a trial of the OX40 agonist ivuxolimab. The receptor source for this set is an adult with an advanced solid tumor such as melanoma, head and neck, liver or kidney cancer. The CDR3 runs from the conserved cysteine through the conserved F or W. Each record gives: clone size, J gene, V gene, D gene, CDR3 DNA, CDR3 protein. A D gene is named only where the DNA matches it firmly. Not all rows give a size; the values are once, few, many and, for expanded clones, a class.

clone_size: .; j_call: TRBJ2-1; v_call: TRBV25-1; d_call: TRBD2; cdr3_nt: TGTGCCAGCAGTGAGGGACTAGCGGGAGATGAGCAGTTCTTC; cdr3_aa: CASSEGLAGDEQFF
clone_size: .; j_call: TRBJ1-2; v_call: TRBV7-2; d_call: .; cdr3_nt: TGTGCCAGCAGCGGGGGGGCTGGGCATGAAAACTATGGCTACACCTTC; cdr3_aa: CASSGGAGHENYGYTF
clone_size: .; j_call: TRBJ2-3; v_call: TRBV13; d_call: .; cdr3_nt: TGTGCCAGCAGCTTTAGGTCTAGCACAGATACGCAGTATTTT; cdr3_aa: CASSFRSSTDTQYF
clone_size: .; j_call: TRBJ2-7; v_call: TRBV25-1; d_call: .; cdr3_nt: TGTGCCAGCTATCAGGGGTTCGAGCAGTACTTC; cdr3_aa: CASYQGFEQYF
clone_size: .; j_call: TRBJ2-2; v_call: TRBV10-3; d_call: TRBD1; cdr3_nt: TGTGCCATCAACGGACAGGGGGCGAGCACCGGGGAGCTGTTTTTT; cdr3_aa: CAINGQGASTGELFF
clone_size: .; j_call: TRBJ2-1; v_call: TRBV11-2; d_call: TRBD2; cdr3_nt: TGTGCCAGCAGCTTGTCGCGGGAGGGCTTCGATGAGCAGTTCTTC; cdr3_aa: CASSLSREGFDEQFF
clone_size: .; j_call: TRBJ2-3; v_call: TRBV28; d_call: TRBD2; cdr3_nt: TGTGCCAGCAGTTTATTCGGGGAGGGGATGGGAGATACGCAGTATTTT; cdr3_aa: CASSLFGEGMGDTQYF
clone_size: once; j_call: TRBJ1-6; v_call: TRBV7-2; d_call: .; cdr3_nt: TGTGCCAGCAGCCCGCAACCGAGCTCCTATAATTCACCCCTCCACTTT; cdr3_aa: CASSPQPSSYNSPLHF
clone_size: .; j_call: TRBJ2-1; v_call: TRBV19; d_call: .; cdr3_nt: TGTGCCAGTAGTATCCCCGTTGGTGTGCTGGGCAATGAGCAGTTCTTC; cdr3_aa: CASSIPVGVLGNEQFF
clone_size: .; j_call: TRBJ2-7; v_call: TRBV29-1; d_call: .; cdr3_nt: TGCAGCGTTGAGGGGGGCGCAGGCTACGAGCAGTACTTC; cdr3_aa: CSVEGGAGYEQYF
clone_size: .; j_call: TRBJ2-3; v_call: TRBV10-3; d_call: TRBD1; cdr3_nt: TGTGCCATCAGTGCCGAACAGGGGGAGACAGATACGCAGTATTTT; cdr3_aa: CAISAEQGETDTQYF
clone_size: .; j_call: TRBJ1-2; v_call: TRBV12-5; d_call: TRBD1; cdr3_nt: TGTGCTAGTGGTCCGTCGGGGGACAGGGCATACTATGGCTACACCTTC; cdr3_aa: CASGPSGDRAYYGYTF
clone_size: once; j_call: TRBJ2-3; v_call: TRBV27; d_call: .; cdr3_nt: TGTGCCAGCAGTTTATCGATTGGCACAGATACGCAGTATTTT; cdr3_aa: CASSLSIGTDTQYF
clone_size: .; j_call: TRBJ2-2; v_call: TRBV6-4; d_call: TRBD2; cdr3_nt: TGTGCCAGCAGCGACGGGGGGAACTTCGCGAACACCGGGGAGCTGTTTTTT; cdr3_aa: CASSDGGNFANTGELFF
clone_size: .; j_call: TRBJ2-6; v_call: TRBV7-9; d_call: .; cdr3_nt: TGTGCCAGCAGCTCAGTAGGACTTCGTTCTGGGGCCAACGTCCTGACTTTC; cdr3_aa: CASSSVGLRSGANVLTF
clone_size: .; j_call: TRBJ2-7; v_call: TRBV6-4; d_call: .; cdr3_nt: TGTGCCAGCATTGCGAAGGGAGTGTACTTC; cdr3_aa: CASIAKGVYF
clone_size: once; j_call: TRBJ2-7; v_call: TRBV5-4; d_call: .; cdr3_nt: TGTGCCAGCAGCTTGGGTCCGGGAGCGAGCTACGAGCAGTACTTC; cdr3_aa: CASSLGPGASYEQYF
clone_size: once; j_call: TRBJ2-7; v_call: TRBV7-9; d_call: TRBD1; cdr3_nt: TGTGCCAGCAGCTTAGCAGGACAGGGGGCTGAGGAGCAGTACTTC; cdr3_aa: CASSLAGQGAEEQYF
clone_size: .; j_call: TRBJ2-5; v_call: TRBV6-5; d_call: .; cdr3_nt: TGTGCCAGCAGTTACTCCGGAGTAGAGACCCAGTACTTC; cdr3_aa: CASSYSGVETQYF
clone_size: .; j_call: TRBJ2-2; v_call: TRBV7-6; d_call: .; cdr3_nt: TGTGCCAGCAGCTTGGGGGCTGATACCGGGGAGCTGTTTTTT; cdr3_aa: CASSLGADTGELFF
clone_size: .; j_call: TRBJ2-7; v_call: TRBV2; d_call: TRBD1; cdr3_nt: TGTGCCAGGACGAGACAGGGGACCTCCTACGAGCAGTACTTC; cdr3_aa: CARTRQGTSYEQYF
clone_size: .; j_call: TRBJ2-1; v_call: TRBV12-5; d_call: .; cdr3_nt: TGTGCTAGTGCCCCGGGACCCTACACGTACAATGAGCAGTTCTTC; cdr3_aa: CASAPGPYTYNEQFF
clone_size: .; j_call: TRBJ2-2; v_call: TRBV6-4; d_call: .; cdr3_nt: TGTGCCAGCAGTGACTCGGACACCGGGGAGCTGTTTTTT; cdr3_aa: CASSDSDTGELFF
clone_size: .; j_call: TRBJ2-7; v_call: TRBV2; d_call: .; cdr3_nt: TGTGCCAGCAGGGCCCTCTCCCTTGTCTACGAGCAGTACTTC; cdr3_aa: CASRALSLVYEQYF
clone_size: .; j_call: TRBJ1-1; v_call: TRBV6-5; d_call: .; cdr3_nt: TGTGCCAGCAGGCAGGGGAAGAACACTGAAGCTTTCTTT; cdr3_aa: CASRQGKNTEAFF
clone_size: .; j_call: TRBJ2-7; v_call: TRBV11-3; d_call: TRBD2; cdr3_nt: TGTGCCAGCAGCCCCTGGACTAGCGGGAGAGGCGAGCAGTACTTC; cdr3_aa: CASSPWTSGRGEQYF
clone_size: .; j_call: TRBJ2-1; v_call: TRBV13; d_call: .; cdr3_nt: TGTGCCAGCAGCCTGACTAGAAATGAGCAGTTCTTC; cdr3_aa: CASSLTRNEQFF
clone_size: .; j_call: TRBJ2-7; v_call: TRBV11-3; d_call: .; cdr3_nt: TGTGCCAGCAGCCCCCCCCTCGGACAGAGACCCTACGAGCAGTACTTC; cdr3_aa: CASSPPLGQRPYEQYF
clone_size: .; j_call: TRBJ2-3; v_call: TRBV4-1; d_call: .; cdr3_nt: TGCGCCAGCAGCCAAGATCCCCCAGGAGGCACAGATACGCAGTATTTT; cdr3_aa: CASSQDPPGGTDTQYF
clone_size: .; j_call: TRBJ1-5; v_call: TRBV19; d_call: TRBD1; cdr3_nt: TGTGCCAGTAGTACCCACATAGTTAGACAGGGAGGGCAGCCCCAGCATTTT; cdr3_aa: CASSTHIVRQGGQPQHF
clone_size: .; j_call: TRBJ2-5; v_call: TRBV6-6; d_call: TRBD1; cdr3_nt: TGTGCCAGCAATCCGACAGGGGGCGCTTTCGAGACCCAGTACTTC; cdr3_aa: CASNPTGGAFETQYF
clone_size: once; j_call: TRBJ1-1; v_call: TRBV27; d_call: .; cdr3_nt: TGTGCCAGCAGTTTAGGGGGGCAGACTGAAGCTTTCTTT; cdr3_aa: CASSLGGQTEAFF
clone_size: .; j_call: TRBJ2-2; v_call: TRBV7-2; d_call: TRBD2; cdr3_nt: TGTGCCAGCATCCTCATAGCGGGGCGAAACACCGGGGAGCTGTTTTTT; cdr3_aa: CASILIAGRNTGELFF
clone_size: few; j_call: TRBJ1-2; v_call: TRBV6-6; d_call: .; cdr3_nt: TGTGCCAGCAGTTACCCGGGGACCTATGGCTACACCTTC; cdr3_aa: CASSYPGTYGYTF
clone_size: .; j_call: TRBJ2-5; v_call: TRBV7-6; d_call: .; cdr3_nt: TGTGCCAGCAGCTTAGCGGTGGGCAGGCGTGAGACCCAGTACTTC; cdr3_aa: CASSLAVGRRETQYF
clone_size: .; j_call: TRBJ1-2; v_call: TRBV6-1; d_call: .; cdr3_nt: TGTGCCAGCAGTGAAGCGATAGGAGGCTATGGCTACACCTTC; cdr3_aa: CASSEAIGGYGYTF
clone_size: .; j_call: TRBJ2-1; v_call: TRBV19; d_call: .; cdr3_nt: TGTGCCAGTAGTATCCTCAGCGGAGGGGTTTACAATGAGCAGTTCTTC; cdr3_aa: CASSILSGGVYNEQFF
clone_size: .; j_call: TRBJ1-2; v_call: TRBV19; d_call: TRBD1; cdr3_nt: TGTGCCAGTAGTAAACAGGGGGCGTATGGCTACACCTTC; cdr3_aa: CASSKQGAYGYTF
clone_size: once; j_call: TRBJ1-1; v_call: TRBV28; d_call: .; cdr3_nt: TGTGCCAGCACGATGGGGGGGGTAGTAACTGAAGCTTTCTTT; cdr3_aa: CASTMGGVVTEAFF
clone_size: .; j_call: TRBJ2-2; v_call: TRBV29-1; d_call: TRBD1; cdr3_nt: TGCAGCTTCTTAGGGACAGGGAGGACCGGGGAGCTGTTTTTT; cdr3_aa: CSFLGTGRTGELFF
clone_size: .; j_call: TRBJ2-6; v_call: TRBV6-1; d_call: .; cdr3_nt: TGTGCCAGCAGTGAAGCGCTAGGGGCCAACGTCCTGACTTTC; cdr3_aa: CASSEALGANVLTF
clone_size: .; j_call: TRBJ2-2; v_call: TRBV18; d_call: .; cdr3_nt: TGTGCCAGCTCACCACGAGCCGCAGGGGGGACCACCGGGGAGCTGTTTTTT; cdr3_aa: CASSPRAAGGTTGELFF